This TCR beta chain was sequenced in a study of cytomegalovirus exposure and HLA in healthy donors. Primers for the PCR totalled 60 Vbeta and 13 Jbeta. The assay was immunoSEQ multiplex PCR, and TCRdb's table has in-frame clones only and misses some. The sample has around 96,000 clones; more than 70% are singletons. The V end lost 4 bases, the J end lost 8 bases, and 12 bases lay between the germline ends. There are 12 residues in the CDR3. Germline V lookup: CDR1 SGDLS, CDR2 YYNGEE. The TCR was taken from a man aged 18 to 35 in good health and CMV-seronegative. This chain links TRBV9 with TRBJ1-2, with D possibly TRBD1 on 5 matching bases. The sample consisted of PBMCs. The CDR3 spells CASSRRGGGYTF. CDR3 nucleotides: TGTGCCAGCAGCCGTAGGGGAGGCGGCTACACCTTC. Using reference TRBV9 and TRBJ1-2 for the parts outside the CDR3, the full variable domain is DSGVTQTPKHLITATGQRVTLRCSPRSGDLSVYWYQQSLDQGLQFLIQYYNGEERAKGNILERFSAQQFPDLHSELNLSSLELGDSALYFCASSRRGGGYTFGSGTRLTVV.